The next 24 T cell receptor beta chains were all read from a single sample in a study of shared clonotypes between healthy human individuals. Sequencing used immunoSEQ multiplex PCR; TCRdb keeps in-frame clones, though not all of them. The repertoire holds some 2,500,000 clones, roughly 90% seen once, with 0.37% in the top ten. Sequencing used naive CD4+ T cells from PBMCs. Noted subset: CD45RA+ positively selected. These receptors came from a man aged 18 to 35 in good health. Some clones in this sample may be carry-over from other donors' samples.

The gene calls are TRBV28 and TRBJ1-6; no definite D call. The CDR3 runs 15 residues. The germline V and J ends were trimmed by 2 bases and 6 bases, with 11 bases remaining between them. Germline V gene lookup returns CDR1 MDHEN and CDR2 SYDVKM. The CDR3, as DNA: TGTGCCAGCAGTTTACGGCGGAGAGCTAATTCACCCCTCCACTTT. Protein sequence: CASSLRRRANSPLHF.

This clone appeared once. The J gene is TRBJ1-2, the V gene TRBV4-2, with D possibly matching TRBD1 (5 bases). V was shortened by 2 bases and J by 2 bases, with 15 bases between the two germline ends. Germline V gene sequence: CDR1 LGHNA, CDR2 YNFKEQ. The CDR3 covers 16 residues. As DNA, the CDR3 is TGTGCCAGCAGCCAAAGGGGCGCGGCGGGCAACTATGGCTACACCTTC. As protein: CASSQRGAAGNYGYTF.

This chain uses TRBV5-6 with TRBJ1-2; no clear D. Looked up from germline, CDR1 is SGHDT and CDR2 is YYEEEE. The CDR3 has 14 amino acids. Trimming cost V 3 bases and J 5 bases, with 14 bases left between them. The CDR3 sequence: CASSSGSIRYGYTF. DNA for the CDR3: TGTGCCAGCAGCTCGGGATCAATTAGATATGGCTACACCTTC.

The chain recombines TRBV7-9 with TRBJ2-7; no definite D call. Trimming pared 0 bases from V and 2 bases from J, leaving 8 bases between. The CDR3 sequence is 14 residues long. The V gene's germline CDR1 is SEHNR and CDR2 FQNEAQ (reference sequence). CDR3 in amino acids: CASSLAWSPYEQYF. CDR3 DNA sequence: TGTGCCAGCAGCTTAGCCTGGTCCCCCTACGAGCAGTACTTC. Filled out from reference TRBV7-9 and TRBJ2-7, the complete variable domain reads DTGVSQNPRHKITKRGQNVTFRCDPISEHNRLYWYRQTLGQGPEFLTYFQNEAQLEKSRLLSDRFSAERPKGSFSTLEIQRTEQGDSAMYLCASSLAWSPYEQYFGPGTRLTVT.

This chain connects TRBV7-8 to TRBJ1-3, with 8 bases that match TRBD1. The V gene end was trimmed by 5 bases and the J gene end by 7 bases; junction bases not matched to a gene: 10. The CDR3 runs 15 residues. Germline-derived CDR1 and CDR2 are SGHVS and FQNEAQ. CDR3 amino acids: CASSPRTGQGNTIYF. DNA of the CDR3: TGTGCCAGCAGCCCCAGGACAGGGCAGGGTAACACCATATATTTT. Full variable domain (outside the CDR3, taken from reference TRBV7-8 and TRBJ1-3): GAGVSQSPRYKVAKRGQDVALRCDPISGHVSLFWYQQALGQGPEFLTYFQNEAQLDKSGLPSDRFFAERPEGSVSTLKIQRTQQEDSAVYLCASSPRTGQGNTIYFGEGSWLTVV.

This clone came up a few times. CDR3 protein: CASSFGGDASNYGYTF. In nucleotides, the CDR3 is TGTGCCAGTAGTTTCGGTGGAGACGCCTCTAACTATGGCTACACCTTC. The rearrangement joins TRBV19 to TRBJ1-2; no firm D call. Germline V CDR1 and CDR2: LNHDA, SQIVND (reference sequence). This CDR3 contains 16 residues. Trimming took off 5 bases at V and 0 bases at J, with 16 bases between the two ends.

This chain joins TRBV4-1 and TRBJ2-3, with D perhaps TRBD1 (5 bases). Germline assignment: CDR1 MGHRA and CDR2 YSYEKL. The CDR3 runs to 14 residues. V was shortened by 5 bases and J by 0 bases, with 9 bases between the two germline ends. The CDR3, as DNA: TGCGCCAGCAGCAGGGGTTGGAGCACAGATACGCAGTATTTT. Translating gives CASSRGWSTDTQYF.

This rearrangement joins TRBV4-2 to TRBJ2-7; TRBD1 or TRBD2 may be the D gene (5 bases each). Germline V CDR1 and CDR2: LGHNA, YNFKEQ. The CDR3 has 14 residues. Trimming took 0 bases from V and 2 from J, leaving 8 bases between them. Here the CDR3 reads CASSQELGAYEQYF. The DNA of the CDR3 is TGTGCCAGCAGCCAAGAACTGGGGGCCTACGAGCAGTACTTC.

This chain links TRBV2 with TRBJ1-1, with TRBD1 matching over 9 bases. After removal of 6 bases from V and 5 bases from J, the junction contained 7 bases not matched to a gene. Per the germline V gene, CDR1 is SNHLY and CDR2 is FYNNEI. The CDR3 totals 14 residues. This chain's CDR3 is CASSVNRGLTEAFF. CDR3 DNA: TGTGCCAGCAGCGTTAACAGGGGGCTAACTGAAGCTTTCTTT.

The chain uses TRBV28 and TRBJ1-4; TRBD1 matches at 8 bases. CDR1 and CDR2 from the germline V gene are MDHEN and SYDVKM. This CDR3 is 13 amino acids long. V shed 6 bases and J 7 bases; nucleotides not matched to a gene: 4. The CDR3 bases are TGTGCCAGCAGAAGACAGGGGAGTGAAAAACTGTTTTTT. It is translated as CASRRQGSEKLFF. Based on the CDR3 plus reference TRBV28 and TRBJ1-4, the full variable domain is DVKVTQSSRYLVKRTGEKVFLECVQDMDHENMFWYRQDPGLGLRLIYFSYDVKMKEKGDIPEGYSVSREKKERFSLILESASTNQTSMYLCASRRQGSEKLFFGSGTQLSVL.

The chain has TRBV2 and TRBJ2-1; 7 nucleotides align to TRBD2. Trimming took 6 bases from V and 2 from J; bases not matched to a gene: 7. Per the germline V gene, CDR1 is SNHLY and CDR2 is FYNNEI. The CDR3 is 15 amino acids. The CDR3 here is CASSLIGRTYNEQFF. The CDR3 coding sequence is TGTGCCAGCAGCCTCATCGGGAGGACCTACAATGAGCAGTTCTTC.

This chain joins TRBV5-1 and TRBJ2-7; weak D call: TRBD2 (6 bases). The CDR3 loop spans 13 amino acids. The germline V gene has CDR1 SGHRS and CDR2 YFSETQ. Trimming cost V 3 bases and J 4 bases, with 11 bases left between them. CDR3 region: CASSSEGLYEQYF. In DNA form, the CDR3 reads TGCGCCAGCAGCTCGGAGGGGCTATACGAGCAGTACTTC.

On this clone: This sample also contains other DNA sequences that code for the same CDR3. The CDR3 coding sequence is TGTGCCTGGACAGGGAGGACTGAAGCTTTCTTT. It translates to CAWTGRTEAFF. The chain joins TRBV30 to TRBJ1-1, with D perhaps TRBD1 (5 bases). V gave up 4 bases and J gave up 5 bases, with 8 bases separating them. Germline V gene data show CDR1 as GTSNPN and CDR2 as SVGIG (reference sequence). The CDR3 totals 11 residues.

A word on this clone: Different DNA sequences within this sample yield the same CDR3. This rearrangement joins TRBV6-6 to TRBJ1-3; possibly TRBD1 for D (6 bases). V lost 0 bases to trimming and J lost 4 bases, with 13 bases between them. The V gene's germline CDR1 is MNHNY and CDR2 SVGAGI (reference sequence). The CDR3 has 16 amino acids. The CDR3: CASSYSPGVAGNTIYF. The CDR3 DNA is TGTGCCAGCAGTTACTCGCCAGGGGTGGCGGGAAACACCATATATTTT.

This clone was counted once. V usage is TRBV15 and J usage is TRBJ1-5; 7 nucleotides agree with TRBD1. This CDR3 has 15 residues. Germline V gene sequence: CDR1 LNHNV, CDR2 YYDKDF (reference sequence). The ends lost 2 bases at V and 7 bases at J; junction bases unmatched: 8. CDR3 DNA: TGTGCCACCAGCAGAACAGGGGATGATTGGCAGCCCCAGCATTTT. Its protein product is CATSRTGDDWQPQHF. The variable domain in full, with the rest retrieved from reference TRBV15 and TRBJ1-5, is DAMVIQNPRYQVTQFGKPVTLSCSQTLNHNVMYWYQQKSSQAPKLLFHYYDKDFNNEADTPDNFQSRRPNTSFCFLDIRSPGLGDTAMYLCATSRTGDDWQPQHFGDGTRLSIL.

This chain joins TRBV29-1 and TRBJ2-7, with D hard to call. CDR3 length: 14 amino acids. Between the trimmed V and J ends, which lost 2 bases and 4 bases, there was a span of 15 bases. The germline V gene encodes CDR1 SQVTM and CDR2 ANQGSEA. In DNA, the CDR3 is TGCAGCGTTGAAAAGGTAGATAAGAGATACGAGCAGTACTTC. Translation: CSVEKVDKRYEQYF.

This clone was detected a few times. The CDR3, as DNA: TGTGCCAGCAGCACACAGGGTTTCGCTGAAGCTTTCTTT. Protein sequence: CASSTQGFAEAFF. This sequence joins TRBV6-1 and TRBJ1-1, with a weak D call TRBD1 (6 bases). The CDR3 length is 13 residues. Germline-derived CDR1 and CDR2 are MNHNS and SASEGT. V dropped 6 bases and J dropped 6 bases, with 14 bases sitting between them.

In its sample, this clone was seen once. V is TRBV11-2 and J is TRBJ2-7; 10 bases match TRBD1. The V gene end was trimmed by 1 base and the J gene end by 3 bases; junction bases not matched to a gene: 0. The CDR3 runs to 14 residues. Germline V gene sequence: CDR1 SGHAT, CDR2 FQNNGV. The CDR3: CASSLGTGGYEQYF. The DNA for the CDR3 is TGTGCCAGCAGCTTAGGGACAGGGGGCTACGAGCAGTACTTC.

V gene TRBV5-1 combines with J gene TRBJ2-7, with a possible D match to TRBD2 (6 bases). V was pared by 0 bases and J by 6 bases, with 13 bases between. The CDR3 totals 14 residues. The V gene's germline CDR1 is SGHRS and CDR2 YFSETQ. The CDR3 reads CASSLGLGPLEQYF. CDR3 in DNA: TGCGCCAGCAGCTTGGGACTAGGACCACTCGAGCAGTACTTC.

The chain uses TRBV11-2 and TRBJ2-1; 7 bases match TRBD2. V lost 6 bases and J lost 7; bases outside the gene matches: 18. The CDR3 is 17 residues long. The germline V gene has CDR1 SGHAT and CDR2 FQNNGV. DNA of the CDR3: TGTGCCAGCAGTTCAAAGGGGATACTAGCGTCGGGGAATGAGCAGTTCTTC. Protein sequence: CASSSKGILASGNEQFF.

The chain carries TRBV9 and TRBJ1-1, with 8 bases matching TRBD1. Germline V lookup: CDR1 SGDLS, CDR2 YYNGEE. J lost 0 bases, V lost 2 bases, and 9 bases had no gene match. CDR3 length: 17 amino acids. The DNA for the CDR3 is TGTGCCAGCAGCGTCCGGCCAGGGGGCGCCATGAACACTGAAGCTTTCTTT. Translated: CASSVRPGGAMNTEAFF.

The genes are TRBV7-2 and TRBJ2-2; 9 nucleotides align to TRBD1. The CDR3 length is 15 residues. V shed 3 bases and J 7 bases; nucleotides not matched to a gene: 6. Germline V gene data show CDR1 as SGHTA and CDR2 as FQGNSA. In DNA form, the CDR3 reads TGTGCCAGCAGCTTCAACAGGGGGCGAAACGGGGAGCTGTTTTTT. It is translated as CASSFNRGRNGELFF.

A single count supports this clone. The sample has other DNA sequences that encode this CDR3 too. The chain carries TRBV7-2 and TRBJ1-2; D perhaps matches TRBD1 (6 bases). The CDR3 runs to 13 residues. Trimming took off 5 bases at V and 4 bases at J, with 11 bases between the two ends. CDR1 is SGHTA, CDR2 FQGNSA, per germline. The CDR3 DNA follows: TGTGCCAGCAGCACTGGACAGAGCTATGGCTACACCTTC. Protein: CASSTGQSYGYTF.

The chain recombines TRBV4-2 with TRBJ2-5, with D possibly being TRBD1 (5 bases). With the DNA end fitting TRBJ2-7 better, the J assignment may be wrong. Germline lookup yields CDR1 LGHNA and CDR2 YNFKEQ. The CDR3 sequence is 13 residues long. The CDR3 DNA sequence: TGTGCCAGCAGCCTCAGGGCCGCCTACGAGCAGTACTTC. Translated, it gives CASSLRAAYEQYF.